This paragraph covers one TCR beta chain sequence. No antigen is known for it. Sequencing was performed with immunoSEQ multiplex PCR; in TCRdb, only in-frame clones are kept and a portion is missing. Among 90,000 to 120,000 clones listed, 88% were seen once. This record belongs to a study of T cell responses to AZD1222 COVID-19 vaccine. Study findings and constraints: Seropositive at baseline were only six or seven AZD1222 recipients. The donors showed a predominance of white British ancestry and of females, with possible underestimation of clonal diversity.

CDR3 length: 13 amino acids. Germline CDR1 reads LNHDA; CDR2 reads SQIVND (reference sequence). With 5 bases clipped from V and 9 bases from J, the junction kept 6 bases outside the gene matches. The sequence derives from an adult in good health. The V call is TRBV19, the J call TRBJ2-1, with TRBD2 matching over 8 bases. The starting material was peripheral blood, obtained on day 0 of AZD1222 vaccination. Written as DNA, the CDR3 is TGTGCCAGTAGTCGTGGACGGGAGGGTGAGCAGTTCTTC. It encodes CASSRGREGEQFF.